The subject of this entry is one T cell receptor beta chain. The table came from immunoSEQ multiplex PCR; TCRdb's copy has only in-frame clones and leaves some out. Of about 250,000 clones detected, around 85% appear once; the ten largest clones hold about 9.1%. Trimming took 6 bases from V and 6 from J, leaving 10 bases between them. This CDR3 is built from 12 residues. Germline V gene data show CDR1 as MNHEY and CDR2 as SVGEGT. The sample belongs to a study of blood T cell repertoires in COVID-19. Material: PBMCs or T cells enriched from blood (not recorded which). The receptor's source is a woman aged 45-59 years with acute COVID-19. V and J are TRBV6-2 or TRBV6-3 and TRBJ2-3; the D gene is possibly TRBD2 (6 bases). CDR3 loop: CASSRLGDTQYF. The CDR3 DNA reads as TGTGCCAGCAGCCGACTAGGGGATACGCAGTATTTT.